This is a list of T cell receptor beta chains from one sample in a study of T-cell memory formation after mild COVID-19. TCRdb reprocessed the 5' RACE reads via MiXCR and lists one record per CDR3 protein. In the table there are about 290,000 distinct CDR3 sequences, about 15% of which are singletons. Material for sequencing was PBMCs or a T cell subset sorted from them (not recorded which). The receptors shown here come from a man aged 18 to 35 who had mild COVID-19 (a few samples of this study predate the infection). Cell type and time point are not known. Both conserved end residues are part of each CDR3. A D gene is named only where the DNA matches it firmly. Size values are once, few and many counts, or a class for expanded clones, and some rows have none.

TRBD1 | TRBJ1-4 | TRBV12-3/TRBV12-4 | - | CASSRGQVYEKLFF | TGTGCCAGCAGCCGCGGACAGGTTTATGAAAAACTGTTTTTT
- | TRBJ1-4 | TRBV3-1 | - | CASSPGSEKLFF | TGTGCCAGCAGCCCCGGATCGGAAAAACTGTTTTTT
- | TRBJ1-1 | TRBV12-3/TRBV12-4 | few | CASRKTGMSTEAFF | TGTGCCAGCAGAAAAACAGGGATGAGCACTGAAGCTTTCTTT
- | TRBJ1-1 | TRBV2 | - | CASTTNENTEAFF | TGTGCCAGTACTACAAACGAGAACACTGAAGCTTTCTTT
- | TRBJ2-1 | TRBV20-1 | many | CSARDLSGTGEQFF | TGCAGTGCTAGAGATCTGTCCGGGACGGGTGAGCAGTTCTTC
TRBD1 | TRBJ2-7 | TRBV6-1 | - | CASSEPGQGAYEQYF | TGTGCCAGCAGTGAACCGGGACAGGGCGCCTACGAGCAGTACTTC
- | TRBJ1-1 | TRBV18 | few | CASSPPSGRLNTEAFF | TGTGCCAGCTCACCACCGTCAGGAAGACTGAACACTGAAGCTTTCTTT
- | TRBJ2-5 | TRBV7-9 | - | CASSQSGTLETQYF | TGTGCCAGCAGCCAATCGGGGACATTAGAGACCCAGTACTTC
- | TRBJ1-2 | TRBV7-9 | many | CASSSDASYGYTF | TGTGCCAGCAGCTCTGACGCAAGCTATGGCTACACCTTC
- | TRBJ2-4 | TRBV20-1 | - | CSAPLSGPRIQYF | TGCAGTGCCCCCCTGTCCGGGCCGCGCATTCAGTACTTC
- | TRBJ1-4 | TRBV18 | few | CASSRGANEKLFF | TGTGCCAGCTCACGGGGGGCTAATGAAAAACTGTTTTTT
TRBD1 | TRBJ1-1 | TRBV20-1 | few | CSATGTGDEAFF | TGCAGTGCGACCGGGACAGGGGATGAAGCTTTCTTT
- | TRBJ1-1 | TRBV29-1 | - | CSVLDYTEAFF | TGCAGCGTTCTCGATTACACTGAAGCTTTCTTT
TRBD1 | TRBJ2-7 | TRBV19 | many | CASSMDRQGIYEQYF | TGTGCCAGTAGTATGGACCGACAGGGTATATACGAGCAGTACTTC
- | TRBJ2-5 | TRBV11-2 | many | CASSTARGWETQYF | TGTGCCAGCAGCACCGCTAGAGGGTGGGAGACCCAGTACTTC
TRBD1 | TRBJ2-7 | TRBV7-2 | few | CASSFIGTGTSYEQYF | TGTGCCAGCAGCTTCATTGGGACAGGGACCAGTTACGAGCAGTACTTC
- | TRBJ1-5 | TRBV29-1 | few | CSVGEVGQPQHF | TGCAGCGTTGGGGAGGTTGGTCAGCCCCAGCATTTT
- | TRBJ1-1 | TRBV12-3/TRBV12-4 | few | CASSLPLQGNTEAFF | TGTGCCAGCAGTTTGCCCTTACAGGGGAACACTGAAGCTTTCTTT
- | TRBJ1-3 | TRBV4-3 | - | CASSQESYSGNTIYF | TGCGCCAGCAGCCAAGAGTCCTACTCTGGAAACACCATATATTTT
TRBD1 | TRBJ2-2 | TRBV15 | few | CATSRDYQGAGGELFF | TGTGCCACCAGCAGAGATTACCAGGGGGCCGGCGGGGAGCTGTTTTTT
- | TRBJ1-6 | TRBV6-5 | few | CASSYEGPAYNSPLHF | TGTGCCAGCAGTTACGAGGGACCGGCCTATAATTCACCCCTCCACTTT
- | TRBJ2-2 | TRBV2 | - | CASKGEGKAGELFF | TGTGCCAGCAAAGGAGAGGGAAAGGCCGGGGAGCTGTTTTTT
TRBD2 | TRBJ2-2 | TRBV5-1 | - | CASSTGLAGATGELFF | TGCGCCAGCAGCACAGGACTAGCGGGGGCTACCGGGGAGCTGTTTTTT
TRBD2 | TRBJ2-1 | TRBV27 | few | CASSFCPSGGLDEQFF | TGTGCCAGCAGTTTTTGCCCTAGCGGGGGGTTAGATGAGCAGTTCTTC
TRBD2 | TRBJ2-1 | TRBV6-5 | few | CASRDLAGGPYNEQFF | TGTGCCAGCAGGGATCTAGCGGGGGGCCCTTACAATGAGCAGTTCTTC
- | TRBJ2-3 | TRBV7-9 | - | CASRPSGTDTQYF | TGTGCCAGCAGACCCTCTGGCACAGATACGCAGTATTTT
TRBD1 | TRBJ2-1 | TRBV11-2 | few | CASSLNHRGFYNEQFF | TGTGCCAGCAGCTTAAACCACAGGGGCTTCTACAATGAGCAGTTCTTC
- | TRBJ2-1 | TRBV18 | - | CASAVESSYNEQFF | TGTGCCAGCGCTGTTGAGAGCTCCTACAATGAGCAGTTCTTC
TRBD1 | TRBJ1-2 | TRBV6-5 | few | CASSYGVTGSGGYTF | TGTGCCAGCAGTTACGGGGTGACAGGGAGCGGCGGCTACACCTTC
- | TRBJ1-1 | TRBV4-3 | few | CASSQVEENRAFF | TGCGCCAGCAGCCAAGTAGAGGAAAATAGGGCTTTCTTT
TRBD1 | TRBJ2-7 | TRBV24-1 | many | CATSDLTEQGARYEQYF | TGTGCCACCAGTGATCTGACTGAACAGGGGGCTAGGTACGAGCAGTACTTC
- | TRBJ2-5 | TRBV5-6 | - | CASSLEGRRETQYF | TGTGCCAGCAGCTTGGAGGGGAGGCGTGAGACCCAGTACTTC
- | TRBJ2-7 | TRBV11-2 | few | CASSSGPAQDRYEQYF | TGTGCCAGCAGCTCCGGACCGGCCCAGGACCGATACGAGCAGTACTTC
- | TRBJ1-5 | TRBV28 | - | CASKPAGYSNQPQHF | TGTGCCAGCAAGCCAGCCGGCTATAGCAATCAGCCCCAGCATTTT
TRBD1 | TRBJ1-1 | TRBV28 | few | CASSAVGTGGTEAFF | TGTGCCAGCAGTGCCGTGGGGACAGGGGGCACTGAAGCTTTCTTT
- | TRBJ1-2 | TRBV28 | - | CASSSGGRTYGYTF | TGTGCCAGCAGTTCGGGGGGCAGAACTTATGGCTACACCTTC
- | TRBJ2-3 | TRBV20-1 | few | CRTYPSTDTQYF | TGCAGGACATATCCAAGCACAGATACGCAGTATTTT
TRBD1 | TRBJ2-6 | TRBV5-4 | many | CASRTDRVSGANVLTF | TGTGCCAGCAGAACGGACAGGGTGTCTGGGGCCAACGTCCTGACTTTC
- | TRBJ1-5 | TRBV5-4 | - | CASSLPESNQPQHF | TGTGCCAGCAGCTTGCCAGAGTCCAATCAGCCCCAGCATTTT
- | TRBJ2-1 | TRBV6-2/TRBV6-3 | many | CASSYSISYNEQFF | TGTGCCAGCAGTTACTCAATTAGTTACAATGAGCAGTTCTTC
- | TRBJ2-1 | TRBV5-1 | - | CASSLGSPTLIEQFF | TGCGCCAGCAGCTTGGGCAGCCCGACCTTAATTGAGCAGTTCTTC
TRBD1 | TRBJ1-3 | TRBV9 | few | CASSWRQGQGNTIYF | TGTGCCAGCAGTTGGAGACAGGGGCAGGGAAACACCATATATTTT
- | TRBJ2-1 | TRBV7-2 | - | CASSLSLARGNEQFF | TGTGCCAGCAGCTTATCACTAGCCCGAGGCAATGAGCAGTTCTTC
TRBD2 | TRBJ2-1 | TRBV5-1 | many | CASSLGSGERGEQFF | TGCGCCAGCAGCTTGGGAAGCGGGGAGCGGGGTGAGCAGTTCTTC
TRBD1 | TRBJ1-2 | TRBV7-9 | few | CASSTRDRGYGYTF | TGTGCCAGCAGCACCAGGGACAGGGGTTATGGCTACACCTTC
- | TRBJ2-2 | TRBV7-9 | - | CASSLFLDSLNGELFF | TGTGCCAGCAGCTTATTCCTGGACAGTTTGAACGGGGAGCTGTTTTTT
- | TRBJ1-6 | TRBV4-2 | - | CASSQASAVNNSPLHF | TGTGCCAGCAGCCAAGCCTCGGCAGTTAATAATTCACCCCTCCACTTT
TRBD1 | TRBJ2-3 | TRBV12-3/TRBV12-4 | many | CASSADRAGTDTQYF | TGTGCCAGCAGTGCCGACAGGGCGGGCACAGATACGCAGTATTTT
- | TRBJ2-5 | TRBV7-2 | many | CASSLRGGLETQYF | TGTGCCAGCAGCTTAAGGGGGGGCCTGGAGACCCAGTACTTC